Below, 21 T cell receptor beta chains from the same sample are listed, as sequenced in a study of cytomegalovirus exposure and HLA in healthy donors. Researchers ran the PCR with 60 Vbeta and 13 Jbeta primers. The assay was immunoSEQ multiplex PCR, and TCRdb's table has in-frame clones only and misses some. The sample consists of 250,000 to 350,000 clones, about 75% of them appearing once. Sequenced sample: PBMCs. The receptors originated from a female donor in good health and CMV-seronegative.

The V call is TRBV7-3, the J call TRBJ1-1; tentative D call: TRBD1 (5 bases). V was shortened by 3 bases and J by 3 bases, with 8 bases between the two germline ends. The CDR3 has 13 amino acids. Germline V gene sequence: CDR1 SGHTA, CDR2 FQGTGA. The CDR3 sequence is CASSLKGDTEAFF. CDR3 DNA: TGTGCCAGCAGCTTGAAAGGGGACACTGAAGCTTTCTTT.

The J gene is TRBJ1-1, the V gene TRBV7-9; 8 bases match TRBD1. This CDR3 comprises 13 residues. V dropped 5 bases and J dropped 10; count of bases not matched to a gene: 9. Germline-derived CDR1 and CDR2 are SEHNR and FQNEAQ (reference sequence). Here the CDR3 reads CASSLLGQGRAFF. CDR3 DNA: TGTGCCAGCAGCCTCCTCGGACAGGGACGAGCTTTCTTT.

The chain couples TRBV7-9 to TRBJ2-5, with D perhaps matching TRBD1 (7 bases). TRBJ2-7 explains the end of the DNA better; the J call may be wrong. Germline CDR1 is SEHNR and CDR2 is FQNEAQ (reference sequence). The CDR3 is 15 residues long. The CDR3 reads CASSLGGGTVYEQYF. For the CDR3, the DNA is TGTGCCAGCAGCTTAGGTGGGGGGACAGTCTACGAGCAGTACTTC.

This sequence joins TRBV7-9 and TRBJ2-1; no clear D. The CDR3 runs 14 residues. Germline loops: CDR1 SEHNR, CDR2 FQNEAQ (reference sequence). Trimming removed 4 bases at V and 7 bases at J, with 14 bases between. CDR3 DNA sequence: TGTGCCAGCAGCTATACAGTGGGTAGGAATGAGCAGTTCTTC. It specifies CASSYTVGRNEQFF.

This clone was seen only once. This chain joins TRBV4-1 and TRBJ1-1, with no clear D. V was pared by 0 bases and J by 0 bases, with 8 bases between. Per germline, CDR1 MGHRA and CDR2 YSYEKL. The CDR3 has 15 amino acids. The CDR3 sequence: CASSQEPQVNTEAFF. Here the CDR3 DNA reads TGCGCCAGCAGCCAAGAGCCCCAGGTGAACACTGAAGCTTTCTTT.

The chain uses TRBV28 and TRBJ2-7, with 8 positions matching TRBD1. After removal of 2 bases from V and 2 bases from J, the junction contained 5 bases not matched to a gene. From germline, CDR1 is MDHEN and CDR2 SYDVKM. The CDR3 is 15 residues long. CDR3 sequence: CASSLGNRGTYEQYF. The DNA for the CDR3 is TGTGCCAGCAGTTTAGGGAACAGGGGGACCTACGAGCAGTACTTC.

The J gene is TRBJ1-2, the V gene TRBV5-6; a weak D match, TRBD1 (5 bases). The germline V gene has CDR1 SGHDT and CDR2 YYEEEE. This CDR3 spans 13 amino acids. V shed 4 bases and J shed 8 bases, with 15 bases lying between them. For the CDR3, the DNA is TGTGCCAGCAGCCGGGGGATAGGGGAGGGCTACACCTTC. This sequence encodes CASSRGIGEGYTF.

This clone has a handful of counts. The chain has TRBV29-1 and TRBJ2-1; D may be TRBD2 (7 bases). V was pared by 7 bases and J by 4 bases, with 17 bases between. Germline assignment: CDR1 SQVTM and CDR2 ANQGSEA. CDR3 length: 14 amino acids. Written as DNA, the CDR3 is TGCAGCGCCCTAGGGGGGGTTTCTTACAATGAGCAGTTCTTC. This sequence encodes CSALGGVSYNEQFF.

This clone was observed once. This chain connects TRBV19 to TRBJ1-2; 8 bases agree with TRBD1. Germline assignment: CDR1 LNHDA and CDR2 SQIVND (reference sequence). Trimming took 6 bases from V and 6 from J; bases not matched to a gene: 15. The CDR3 totals 16 residues. DNA for the CDR3: TGTGCCAGTAGAGAAACCGGGACAGGCACGAATAATGGCTACACCTTC. As protein: CASRETGTGTNNGYTF.

J is TRBJ2-3 and V is TRBV5-1, with a possible D match to TRBD2 (6 bases). V lost 5 bases and J lost 2, with 15 bases in between. From germline, CDR1 is SGHRS and CDR2 YFSETQ. This CDR3 has 15 residues. In DNA form, the CDR3 reads TGCGCCAGCAGGGAAGCGGGCACAGTCACAGATACGCAGTATTTT. This sequence encodes CASREAGTVTDTQYF. Together with reference TRBV5-1 and TRBJ2-3, the CDR3 gives the full variable domain: KAGVTQTPRYLIKTRGQQVTLSCSPISGHRSVSWYQQTPGQGLQFLFEYFSETQRNKGNFPGRFSGRQFSNSRSEMNVSTLELGDSALYLCASREAGTVTDTQYFGPGTRLTVL.

The chain carries TRBV5-1 and TRBJ2-7, with D possibly matching TRBD1 (6 bases). The CDR3 is 13 amino acids. V lost 0 bases, J lost 5 bases, and 9 bases lay in between. Per the germline V gene, CDR1 is SGHRS and CDR2 is YFSETQ. The CDR3 protein is CASSLGGPDEQYF. CDR3 DNA sequence: TGCGCCAGCAGCTTGGGGGGGCCCGACGAGCAGTACTTC.

The gene calls are TRBV28 and TRBJ2-7, with 11 bases matching TRBD1. The germline gives CDR1 MDHEN, CDR2 SYDVKM. V trimming: 3 bases; J trimming: 6 bases; junction bases outside the gene matches: 4. This CDR3 is 14 amino acids long. CDR3 protein: CASSFLDRGPEQYF. DNA for the CDR3: TGTGCCAGCAGTTTTTTGGACAGGGGGCCCGAGCAGTACTTC.

This clone was seen a few times. The chain has TRBV7-9 and TRBJ2-2; 10 positions match TRBD2. The CDR3 runs 18 residues. J was trimmed by 6 bases and V by 5 bases; bases with no gene match: 15. CDR1 and CDR2 from the germline V gene are SEHNR and FQNEAQ (reference sequence). In DNA, the CDR3 is TGTGCCAGCAGCCACGAGGGCGGGCTAGCGGGAGATCCCGGGGAGCTGTTTTTT. Its translation: CASSHEGGLAGDPGELFF.

CDR3 residues: CASSITVFTDTQYF. DNA for the CDR3: TGTGCCAGTAGTATAACAGTATTCACAGATACGCAGTATTTT. The chain uses TRBV19 and TRBJ2-3; D ambiguous. Germline V gives CDR1 LNHDA, CDR2 SQIVND (reference sequence). V was pared by 2 bases and J by 2 bases, with 8 bases between. The CDR3 runs to 14 residues.

This clone occurred once. The chain has TRBV29-1 and TRBJ1-2; D perhaps matches TRBD1 (5 bases). The CDR3 consists of 12 residues. CDR1 and CDR2 (germline): SQVTM, ANQGSEA. V was clipped by 1 base and J by 8 bases, with 11 bases between them. DNA for the CDR3: TGCAGCGTTGAAGGACAGAAAGGCGGCTACACCTTC. Residues: CSVEGQKGGYTF.

V and J are TRBV28 and TRBJ1-2; possible D gene TRBD1, 5 bases. The germline gives CDR1 MDHEN, CDR2 SYDVKM. V was trimmed by 6 bases and J by 1 base, leaving 12 bases between them. This CDR3 is built from 14 residues. The CDR3 sequence is CASSPIDSNYGYTF. The DNA of the CDR3 is TGTGCCAGCAGCCCCATCGACAGTAACTATGGCTACACCTTC.

This clone was recorded once. The gene calls are TRBV19 and TRBJ1-3, with TRBD1 matching over 9 bases. The V and J ends lost 8 bases and 0 bases, in that order; junction bases with no gene match: 14. Germline CDR1 LNHDA, CDR2 SQIVND (reference sequence). The CDR3 length is 18 residues. CDR3 sequence reads: CASRPGQGLLLSGNTIYF. DNA of the CDR3: TGTGCCAGTCGACCGGGACAGGGATTATTGCTCTCTGGAAACACCATATATTTT.

The chain joins TRBV27 to TRBJ2-1, with D perhaps TRBD1 (5 bases). The V gene lost 0 bases and the J gene lost 0 bases, with 6 bases spanning the gap. Germline assignment: CDR1 MNHEY and CDR2 SMNVEV (reference sequence). The CDR3 spans 15 residues. The CDR3 DNA follows: TGTGCCAGCAGTTTATCGACAGACTCCTACAATGAGCAGTTCTTC. Translated, it gives CASSLSTDSYNEQFF.

J is TRBJ1-2 and V is TRBV6-1; TRBD1 might be the D (6 bases). CDR3 length equals 14 residues. Looked up from germline, CDR1 is MNHNS and CDR2 is SASEGT. V gave up 1 base and J gave up 5 bases, with 11 bases separating them. DNA of the CDR3: TGTGCCAGCAGTGAAGTAGGGGGGGGGTATGGCTACACCTTC. Encoded protein: CASSEVGGGYGYTF.

This clone has a handful of counts. The chain recombines TRBV6-1 with TRBJ1-5, with D hard to call. Deletions cut 1 base from V and 11 bases from J, with 6 bases between. There are 11 residues in the CDR3. CDR1 and CDR2 (germline): MNHNS, SASEGT. The CDR3 DNA reads as TGTGCCAGCAGTGAAGGGGCAGCCCAGCATTTT. Protein: CASSEGAAQHF.

V usage is TRBV5-1 and J usage is TRBJ1-4; TRBD1 agrees at 9 bases. The germline V gene encodes CDR1 SGHRS and CDR2 YFSETQ. J gave up 5 bases and V 4 bases, and 3 bases lay outside the gene matches. The CDR3 sequence is 14 residues long. The CDR3 coding sequence is TGCGCCAGCAGCCCCGGACAGGGGAATGAAAAACTGTTTTTT. Protein: CASSPGQGNEKLFF.